This T cell receptor beta chain was captured by sequencing in a study of cytomegalovirus exposure and HLA in healthy donors. Study observations and caveats: In vitro data verified a few CMV-associated chains as specific for CMV antigens. A subsequent analysis found that TCR clusters from the first cohort also tended to co-occur in the roughly 120 validation repertoires, with around 94% of cluster scores above 0. Rarity characterized most TCR sequences, yet some public TCRs appeared in many donors.

About this clone itself: Its matching antigen is unknown.

The ends were cut back, 3 bases at V and 4 bases at J, with 21 bases in the middle. The CDR3 loop spans 16 amino acids. CDR1 GTSNPN and CDR2 SVGIG come from the germline V gene (reference sequence). Assay: immunoSEQ multiplex PCR; the TCRdb copy retains only in-frame clones and omits some. The sample contains 60,000 to 85,000 clones, over 85% of which appear only once. The clonotype comes from a young man in good health and CMV-seropositive. J is TRBJ2-5 and V is TRBV30, with D hard to call. The sample was PBMCs. In DNA, the CDR3 is TGTGCCTGGAGGCCCCCCCGCGGCACCGGCGGAGAGACCCAGTACTTC. This gives the protein CAWRPPRGTGGETQYF.